A selection of T cell receptor beta chains follows, all from one sample in a study of T cells after posttransplantation cyclophosphamide. Sequencing used immunoSEQ multiplex PCR; TCRdb keeps in-frame clones, though not all of them. Here the sample spans 25,000 or so clones, about 82% being singletons. The sample consisted of PBMCs. The receptor source for this set is a woman aged 55-69 years with a blood cancer, CMV-positive, and with a related stem cell donor. CDR3s leave out the opening cysteine and the closing phenylalanine or tryptophan. D genes are given only for firm matches. Clone sizes are given selectively: once, few, many, or a class where the clone is expanded.

cdr3_aa v_call clone_size d_call j_call
ASRTSGWSYEQY TRBV6-5 - - TRBJ2-7
ASSIPKGERNEQF TRBV19 - - TRBJ2-1
ASSAGGSSYNEQF TRBV6-5 - TRBD2 TRBJ2-1
ASSYGAGTSTDTQY TRBV6-5 - TRBD2 TRBJ2-3
ASSEQNTEAF TRBV2 few - TRBJ1-1
ASSESGGGQPQH TRBV6-1 - - TRBJ1-5
ASSLSGSSYEQY TRBV27 once - TRBJ2-7
ASSLVSAGAYT TRBV11-2 - - TRBJ1-2
ASSWGPRSGSYNEQF TRBV5-1 - TRBD2 TRBJ2-1
ASTIAGAYNEQF TRBV2 - TRBD2 TRBJ2-1
ASSVTRGGYT TRBV18 - - TRBJ1-2
ASSIISPGELF TRBV19 few - TRBJ2-2
ASSQDKGYTEAF TRBV4-2 - - TRBJ1-1
ASSPLERYEQF TRBV19 - - TRBJ2-1
ASSQDGTGFRGYT TRBV4-1 few TRBD1 TRBJ1-2
ASSPRGGKNQPQH TRBV7-8 once - TRBJ1-5
ASRDRRNNEQF TRBV10-1 few TRBD1 TRBJ2-1
ATSRGFVGTDTQY TRBV5-1 - - TRBJ2-3
ASSYYGDSVAF TRBV7-9 few - TRBJ1-1
ASSPLRLAGGKEQF TRBV19 - TRBD2 TRBJ2-1
ASSQDRGGSTNEKLF TRBV4-1 - - TRBJ1-4
ASSSPGSRRQY TRBV6-5 - - TRBJ2-7
ASIPSNGGSSPLH TRBV25-1 - - TRBJ1-6
ASSDGLDYNEQF TRBV19 - TRBD2 TRBJ2-1
ASRPIDRGEETQY TRBV5-1 - TRBD1 TRBJ2-5
ASSLDLRELAF TRBV7-2 - - TRBJ1-1
SLGLAGGSEQF TRBV29-1 - TRBD2 TRBJ2-1
ASSPARVGSEAF TRBV18 few - TRBJ1-1
ASSLGTGIDNEKLF TRBV5-1 - TRBD1 TRBJ1-4
ASSTTARYT TRBV6-1 - - TRBJ1-2
ASSANRGNEQF TRBV7-7 - - TRBJ2-1
ASSLQGSDEQY TRBV5-1 - - TRBJ2-7
ASSSRGEYTEAF TRBV5-1 - - TRBJ1-1
ATRVATNEKLF TRBV6-1 - - TRBJ1-4
ASSLAGGLQETQY TRBV5-6 - TRBD2 TRBJ2-5
ASSLIGGSSYNEQF TRBV14 - TRBD2 TRBJ2-1